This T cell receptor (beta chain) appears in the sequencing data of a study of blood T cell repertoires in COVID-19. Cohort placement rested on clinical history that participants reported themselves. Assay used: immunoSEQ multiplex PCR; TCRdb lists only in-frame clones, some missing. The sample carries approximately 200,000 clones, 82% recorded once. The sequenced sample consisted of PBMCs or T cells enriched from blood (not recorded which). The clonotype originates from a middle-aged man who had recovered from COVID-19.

CDR3 bases: TGTGCCTGGGCCCCCCATCCGACAGGCGTGCAGCCCCAGCATTTT. Protein sequence: CAWAPHPTGVQPQHF. The chain links TRBV30 to TRBJ1-5; the D gene is possibly TRBD1 (6 bases). The CDR3 has 15 residues. Between the trimmed V and J ends, which lost 5 bases and 7 bases, there was a span of 21 bases. Germline CDR1 GTSNPN, CDR2 SVGIG (reference sequence).